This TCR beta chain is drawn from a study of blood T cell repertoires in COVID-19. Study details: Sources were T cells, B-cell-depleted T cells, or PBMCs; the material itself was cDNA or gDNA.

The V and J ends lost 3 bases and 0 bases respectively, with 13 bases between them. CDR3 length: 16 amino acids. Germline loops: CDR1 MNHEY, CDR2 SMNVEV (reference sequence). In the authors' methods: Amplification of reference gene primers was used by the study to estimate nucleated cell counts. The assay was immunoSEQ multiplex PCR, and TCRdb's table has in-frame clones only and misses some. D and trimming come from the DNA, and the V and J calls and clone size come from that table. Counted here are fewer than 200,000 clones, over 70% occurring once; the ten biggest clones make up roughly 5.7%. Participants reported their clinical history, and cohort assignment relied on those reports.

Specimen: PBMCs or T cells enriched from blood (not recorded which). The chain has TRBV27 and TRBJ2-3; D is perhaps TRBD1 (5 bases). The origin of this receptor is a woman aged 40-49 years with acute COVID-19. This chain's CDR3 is CASSLIGRASTDTQYF. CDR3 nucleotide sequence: TGTGCCAGCAGTTTGATAGGCAGGGCTAGCACAGATACGCAGTATTTT.